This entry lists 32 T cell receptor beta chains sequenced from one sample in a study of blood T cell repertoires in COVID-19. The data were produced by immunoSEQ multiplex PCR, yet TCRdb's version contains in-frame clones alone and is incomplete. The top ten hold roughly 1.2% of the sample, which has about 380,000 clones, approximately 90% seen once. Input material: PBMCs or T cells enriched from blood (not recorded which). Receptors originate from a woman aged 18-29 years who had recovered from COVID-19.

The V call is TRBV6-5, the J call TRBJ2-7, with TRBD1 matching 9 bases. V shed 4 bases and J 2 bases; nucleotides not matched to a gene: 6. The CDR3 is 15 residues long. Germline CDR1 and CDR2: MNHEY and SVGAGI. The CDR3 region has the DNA TGTGCCAGCAGTTCCGGGACAGGGAGTACCTACGAGCAGTACTTC. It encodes CASSSGTGSTYEQYF.

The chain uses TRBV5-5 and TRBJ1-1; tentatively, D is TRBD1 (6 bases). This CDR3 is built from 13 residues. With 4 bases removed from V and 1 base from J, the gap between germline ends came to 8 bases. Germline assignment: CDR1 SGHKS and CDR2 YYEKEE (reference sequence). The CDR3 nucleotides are TGTGCCAGCAGCCCGGGACAGAACACTGAAGCTTTCTTT. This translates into CASSPGQNTEAFF.

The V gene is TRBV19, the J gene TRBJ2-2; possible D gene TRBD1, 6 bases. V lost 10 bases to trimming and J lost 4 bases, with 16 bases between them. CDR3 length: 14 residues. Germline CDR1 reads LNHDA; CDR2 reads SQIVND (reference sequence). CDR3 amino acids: CATRQVSFTGELFF. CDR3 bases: TGTGCCACAAGACAGGTTTCTTTCACCGGGGAGCTGTTTTTT.

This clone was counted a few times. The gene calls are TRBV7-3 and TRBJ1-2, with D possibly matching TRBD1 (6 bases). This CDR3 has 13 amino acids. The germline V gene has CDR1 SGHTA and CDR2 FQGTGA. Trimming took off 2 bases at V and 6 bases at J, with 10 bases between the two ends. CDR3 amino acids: CASSLAQGHGYTF. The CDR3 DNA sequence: TGTGCCAGCAGCTTAGCACAGGGCCATGGCTACACCTTC.

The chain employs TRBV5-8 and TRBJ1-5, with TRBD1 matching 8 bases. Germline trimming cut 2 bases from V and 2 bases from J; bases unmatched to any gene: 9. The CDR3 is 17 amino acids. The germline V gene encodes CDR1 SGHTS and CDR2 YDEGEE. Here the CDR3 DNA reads TGTGCCAGCAGCTTATTCGTGCAGGGGGCCGGCAATCAGCCCCAGCATTTT. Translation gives CASSLFVQGAGNQPQHF.

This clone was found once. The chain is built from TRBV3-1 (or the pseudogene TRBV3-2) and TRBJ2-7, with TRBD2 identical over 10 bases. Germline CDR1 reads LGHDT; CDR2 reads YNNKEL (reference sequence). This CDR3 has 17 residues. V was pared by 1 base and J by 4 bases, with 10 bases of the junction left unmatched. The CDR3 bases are TGTGCCAGCAGCCAAGGGGGCCTAGCGGGGGAATCGTACGAGCAGTACTTC. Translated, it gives CASSQGGLAGESYEQYF.

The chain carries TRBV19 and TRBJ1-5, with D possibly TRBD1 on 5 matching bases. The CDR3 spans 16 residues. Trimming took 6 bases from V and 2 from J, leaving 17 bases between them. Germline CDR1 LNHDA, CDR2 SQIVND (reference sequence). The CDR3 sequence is CASRRQQAYGNQPQHF. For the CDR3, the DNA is TGTGCCAGTAGGAGACAACAGGCTTATGGCAATCAGCCCCAGCATTTT.

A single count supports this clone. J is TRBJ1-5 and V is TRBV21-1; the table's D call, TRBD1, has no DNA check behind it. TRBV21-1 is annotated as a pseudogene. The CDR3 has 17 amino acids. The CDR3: CASSPPGQGAWEQPQHF. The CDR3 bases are TGTGCCAGCAGCCCCCCGGGACAGGGGGCTTGGGAACAGCCCCAGCATTTT.

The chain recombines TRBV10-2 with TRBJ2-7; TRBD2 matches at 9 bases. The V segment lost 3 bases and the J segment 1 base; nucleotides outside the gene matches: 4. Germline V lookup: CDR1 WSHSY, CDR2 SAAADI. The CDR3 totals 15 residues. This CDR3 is CASSEPAGGSYEQYF. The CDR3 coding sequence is TGCGCCAGCAGTGAACCAGCGGGGGGTTCCTACGAGCAGTACTTC.

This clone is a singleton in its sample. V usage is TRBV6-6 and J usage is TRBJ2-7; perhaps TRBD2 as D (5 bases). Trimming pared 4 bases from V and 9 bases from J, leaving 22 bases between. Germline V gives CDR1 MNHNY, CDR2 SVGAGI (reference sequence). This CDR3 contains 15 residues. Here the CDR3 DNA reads TGTGCCAGCAGTTCAACTCCACTCAATCCCGCGGGGCAGTACTTC. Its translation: CASSSTPLNPAGQYF.

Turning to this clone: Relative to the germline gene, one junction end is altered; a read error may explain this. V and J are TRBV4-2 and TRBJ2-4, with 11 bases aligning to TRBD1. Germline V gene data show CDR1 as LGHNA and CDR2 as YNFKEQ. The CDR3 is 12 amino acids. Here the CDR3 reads CASSSAGQGAQF. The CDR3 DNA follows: TGTGCCAGCAGCTCAGCCGGACAGGGGGCCCAGTTC.

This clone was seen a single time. CDR3 sequence reads: CASSQDRGQSGELFF. The CDR3 bases are TGCGCCAGCAGCCAAGATAGAGGCCAGTCCGGGGAGCTGTTTTTT. This rearrangement joins TRBV4-3 to TRBJ2-2, with no clear D. The germline V gene has CDR1 LGHNA and CDR2 YSLEER. Trimming removed 0 bases at V and 6 bases at J, with 11 bases between. This CDR3 spans 15 amino acids.

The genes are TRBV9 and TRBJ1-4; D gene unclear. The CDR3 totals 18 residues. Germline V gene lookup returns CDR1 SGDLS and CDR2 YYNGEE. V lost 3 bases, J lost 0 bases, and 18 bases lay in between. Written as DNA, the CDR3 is TGTGCCAGCAGCGCGGCGGGATCCTCGGGCGCAACTAATGAAAAACTGTTTTTT. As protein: CASSAAGSSGATNEKLFF.

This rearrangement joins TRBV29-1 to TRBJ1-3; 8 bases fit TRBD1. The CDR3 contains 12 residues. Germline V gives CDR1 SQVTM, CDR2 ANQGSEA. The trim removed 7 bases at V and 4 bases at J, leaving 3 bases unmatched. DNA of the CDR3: TGCAGCGGCAGGGGGCCAGGAAACACCATATATTTT. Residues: CSGRGPGNTIYF. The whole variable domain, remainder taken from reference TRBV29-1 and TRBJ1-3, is SAVISQKPSRDICQRGTSLTIQCQVDSQVTMMFWYRQQPGQSLTLIATANQGSEATYESGFVIDKFPISRPNLTFSTLTVSNMSPEDSSIYLCSGRGPGNTIYFGEGSWLTVV.

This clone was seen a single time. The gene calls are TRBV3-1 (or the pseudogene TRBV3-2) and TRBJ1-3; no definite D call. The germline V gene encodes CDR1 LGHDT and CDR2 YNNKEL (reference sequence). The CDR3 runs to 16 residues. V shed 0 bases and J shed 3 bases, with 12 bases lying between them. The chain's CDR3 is CASSQEPGVLGNTIYF. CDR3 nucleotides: TGTGCCAGCAGCCAAGAACCGGGAGTCCTTGGAAACACCATATATTTT.

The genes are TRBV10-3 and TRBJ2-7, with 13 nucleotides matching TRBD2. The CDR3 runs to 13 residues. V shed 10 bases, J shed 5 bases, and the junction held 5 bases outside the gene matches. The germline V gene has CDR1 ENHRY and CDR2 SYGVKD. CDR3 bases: TGTGCCAGTGGGACTAGCGGGGTTCACGAGCAGTACTTC. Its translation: CASGTSGVHEQYF.

CDR3 DNA: TGTGCCAGCAGCTCACCGAGGGGGGGGCTCACTGAAGCTTTCTTT. Translation: CASSSPRGGLTEAFF. The gene calls are TRBV9 and TRBJ1-1; D possibly corresponds to TRBD1 (6 bases). The CDR3 has 15 residues. V lost 4 bases and J 4 bases, leaving 17 bases between the germline ends. Germline CDR1 SGDLS, CDR2 YYNGEE.

CDR3 sequence reads: CASMLGLGGPFF. Written as DNA, the CDR3 is TGTGCCAGCATGCTCGGTCTCGGGGGGCCGTTCTTC. The V and J genes are TRBV2 and TRBJ2-1; D perhaps matches TRBD2 (7 bases). The ends were cut back, 7 bases at V and 15 bases at J, with 19 bases in the middle. The CDR3 sequence is 12 residues long. The germline V gene encodes CDR1 SNHLY and CDR2 FYNNEI.

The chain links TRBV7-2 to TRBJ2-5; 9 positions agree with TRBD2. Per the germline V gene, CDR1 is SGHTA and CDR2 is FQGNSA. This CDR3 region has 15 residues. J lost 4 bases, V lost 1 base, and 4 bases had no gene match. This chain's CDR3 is CASSLGAGGRETQYF. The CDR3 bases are TGTGCCAGCAGCTTAGGGGCGGGGGGGCGAGAGACCCAGTACTTC.

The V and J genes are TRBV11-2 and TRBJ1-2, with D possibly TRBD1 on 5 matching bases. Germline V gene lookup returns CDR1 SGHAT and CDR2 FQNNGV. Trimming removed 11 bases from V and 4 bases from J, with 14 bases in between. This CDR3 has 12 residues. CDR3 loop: CAGGEQAYGYTF. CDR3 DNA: TGTGCCGGCGGGGAACAGGCCTATGGCTACACCTTC.

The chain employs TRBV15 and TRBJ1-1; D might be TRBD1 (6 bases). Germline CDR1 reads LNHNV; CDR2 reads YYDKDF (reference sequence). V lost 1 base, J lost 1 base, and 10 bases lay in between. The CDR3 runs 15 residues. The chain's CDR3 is CATSRAAQGNTEAFF. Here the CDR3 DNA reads TGTGCCACCAGCAGAGCCGCACAGGGGAACACTGAAGCTTTCTTT.

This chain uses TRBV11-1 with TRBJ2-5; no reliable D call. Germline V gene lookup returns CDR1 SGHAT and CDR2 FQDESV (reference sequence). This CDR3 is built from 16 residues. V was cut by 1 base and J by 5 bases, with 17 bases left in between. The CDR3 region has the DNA TGTGCCAGCAGCTTAGAATTAGCTAGTGTCTCGGAGACCCAGTACTTC. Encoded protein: CASSLELASVSETQYF.

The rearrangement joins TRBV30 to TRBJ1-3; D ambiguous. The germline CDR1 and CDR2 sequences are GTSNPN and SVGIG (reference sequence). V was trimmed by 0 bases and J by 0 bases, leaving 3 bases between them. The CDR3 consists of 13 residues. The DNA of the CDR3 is TGTGCCTGGAGTGTCGTCTCTGGAAACACCATATATTTT. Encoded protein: CAWSVVSGNTIYF. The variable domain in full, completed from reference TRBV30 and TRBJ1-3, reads SQTIHQWPATLVQPVGSPLSLECTVEGTSNPNLYWYRQAAGRGLQLLFYSVGIGQISSEVPQNLSASRPQDRQFILSSKKLLLSDSGFYLCAWSVVSGNTIYFGEGSWLTVV.

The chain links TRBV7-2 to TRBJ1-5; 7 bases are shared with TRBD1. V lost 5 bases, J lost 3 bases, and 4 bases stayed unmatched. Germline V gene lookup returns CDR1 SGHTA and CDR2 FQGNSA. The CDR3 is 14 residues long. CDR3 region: CASSPGQLNQPQHF. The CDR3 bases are TGTGCCAGCAGCCCGGGACAGCTCAATCAGCCCCAGCATTTT.

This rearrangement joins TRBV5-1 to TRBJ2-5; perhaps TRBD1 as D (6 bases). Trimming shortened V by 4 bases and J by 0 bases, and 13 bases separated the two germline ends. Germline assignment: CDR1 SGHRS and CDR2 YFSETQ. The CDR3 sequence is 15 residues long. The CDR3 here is CASSDGTSYQETQYF. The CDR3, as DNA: TGCGCCAGCAGCGACGGGACATCGTACCAAGAGACCCAGTACTTC.

CDR3 residues: CASSLSSGNYGYTF. CDR3 DNA: TGTGCCAGCAGTTTATCGTCAGGGAACTATGGCTACACCTTC. The rearrangement uses TRBV27 and TRBJ1-2, with D possibly TRBD1 on 5 matching bases. This CDR3 is 14 amino acids long. CDR1 and CDR2 (germline): MNHEY, SMNVEV (reference sequence). The V end was cut by 0 bases, the J end by 2 bases, with 7 bases between.

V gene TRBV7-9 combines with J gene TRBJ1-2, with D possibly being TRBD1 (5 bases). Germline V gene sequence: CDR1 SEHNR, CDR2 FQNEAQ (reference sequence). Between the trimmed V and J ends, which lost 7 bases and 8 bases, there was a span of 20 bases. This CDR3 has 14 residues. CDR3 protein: CASTPPWGVLGYTF. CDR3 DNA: TGTGCCAGCACCCCCCCCTGGGGGGTCTTGGGCTACACCTTC.

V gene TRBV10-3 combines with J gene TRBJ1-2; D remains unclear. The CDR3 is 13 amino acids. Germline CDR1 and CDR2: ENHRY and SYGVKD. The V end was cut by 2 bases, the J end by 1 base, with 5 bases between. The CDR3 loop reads CAISEGHNYGYTF. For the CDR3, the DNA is TGTGCCATCAGTGAGGGCCATAACTATGGCTACACCTTC.

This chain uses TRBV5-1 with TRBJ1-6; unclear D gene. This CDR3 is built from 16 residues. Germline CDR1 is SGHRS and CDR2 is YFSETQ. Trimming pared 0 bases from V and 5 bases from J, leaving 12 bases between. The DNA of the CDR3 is TGCGCCAGCAGCTTGGTACCAGGTTGGGATAATTCACCCCTCCACTTT. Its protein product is CASSLVPGWDNSPLHF.

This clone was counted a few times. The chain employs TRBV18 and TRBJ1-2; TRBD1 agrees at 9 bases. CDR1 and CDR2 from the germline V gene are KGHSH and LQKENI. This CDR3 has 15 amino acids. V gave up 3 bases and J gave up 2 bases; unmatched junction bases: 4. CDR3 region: CASSPGQGGNYGYTF. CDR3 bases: TGTGCCAGCTCACCGGGACAGGGAGGGAACTATGGCTACACCTTC.

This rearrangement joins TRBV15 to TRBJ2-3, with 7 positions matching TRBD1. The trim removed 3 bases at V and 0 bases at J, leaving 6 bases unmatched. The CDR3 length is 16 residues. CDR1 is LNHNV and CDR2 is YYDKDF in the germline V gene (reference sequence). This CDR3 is CATSSTGTASTDTQYF. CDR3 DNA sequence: TGTGCCACCAGCAGTACCGGGACAGCGAGCACAGATACGCAGTATTTT.

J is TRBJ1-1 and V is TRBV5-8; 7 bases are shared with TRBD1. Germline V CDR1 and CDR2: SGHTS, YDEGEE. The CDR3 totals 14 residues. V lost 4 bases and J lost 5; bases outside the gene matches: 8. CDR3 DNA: TGTGCCAGCAGCAAACAGGGGACGAGAACTGAAGCTTTCTTT. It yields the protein CASSKQGTRTEAFF.